The 22 T cell receptor beta chains presented below share a single source sample, sequenced in a study of cytomegalovirus exposure and HLA in healthy donors. This PCR relied on a set of 60 Vbeta primers and 13 Jbeta primers. Profiled with immunoSEQ multiplex PCR; TCRdb holds only in-frame clones, not every one. The table has roughly 110,000 clones, 70% to 85% seen once. The sequencing sample was made of PBMCs. All receptors come from a woman aged 18 to 35 in good health and CMV-seronegative.

The chain uses TRBV7-9 and TRBJ2-7; 8 bases align to TRBD2. Germline CDR1 is SEHNR and CDR2 is FQNEAQ (reference sequence). Trimming removed 1 base from V and 9 bases from J; junction bases left unmatched: 2. CDR3 length equals 12 residues. The CDR3 here is CASSLDGGGQYV. In DNA, the CDR3 is TGTGCCAGCAGCTTAGACGGGGGGGGGCAGTACGTC.

The chain links TRBV4-2 to TRBJ2-7; 9 bases align to TRBD2. There are 16 residues in the CDR3. Germline CDR1 and CDR2: LGHNA and YNFKEQ. V dropped 0 bases and J dropped 2; count of bases not matched to a gene: 5. DNA of the CDR3: TGTGCCAGCAGCCAAGATCAGCGGGGGGCAACCTACGAGCAGTACGTC. Translated: CASSQDQRGATYEQYV.

The chain uses TRBV5-1 and TRBJ1-1; 11 positions match TRBD1. Germline V gives CDR1 SGHRS, CDR2 YFSETQ. This CDR3 has 18 residues. The J segment lost 4 bases and the V segment lost 4 bases, leaving 15 bases of the junction unmatched. The CDR3 here is CASSPTSRTGGIGTEAFF. For the CDR3, the DNA is TGCGCCAGCAGCCCAACAAGTCGGACAGGGGGCATAGGCACTGAAGCTTTCTTT.

The chain is built from TRBV5-4 and TRBJ2-3; weak D call: TRBD2 (6 bases). Germline CDR1 SGHNT, CDR2 YYREEE (reference sequence). CDR3 length equals 17 residues. Trimming took off 4 bases at V and 0 bases at J, with 18 bases between the two ends. This CDR3 reads CASSGREYKPSTDTQYF. The CDR3 DNA is TGTGCCAGCAGCGGCCGGGAGTATAAACCTAGCACAGATACGCAGTATTTT.

The chain combines TRBV19 with TRBJ1-2; 8 bases fit TRBD1. Trimming cost V 3 bases and J 7 bases; bases outside gene matches: 7. Germline V gene lookup returns CDR1 LNHDA and CDR2 SQIVND (reference sequence). The CDR3 contains 14 residues. CDR3 sequence (DNA): TGTGCCAGTAGTATGCTCGCAGGGGGCAGTGGCTACACCTTC. The encoded protein is CASSMLAGGSGYTF.

CDR3 protein: CASSLDAGGGREQFF. The CDR3 DNA reads TGTGCCAGCAGCTTAGATGCGGGAGGGGGTCGGGAGCAGTTCTTC. This chain links TRBV7-6 with TRBJ2-1; 9 nucleotides align to TRBD2. V gave up 1 base and J gave up 10 bases; unmatched junction bases: 8. The CDR3 runs 15 residues. Germline CDR1 reads SGHVS; CDR2 reads FNYEAQ.

The rearrangement links TRBV5-1 to TRBJ2-1, with TRBD2 identical over 10 bases. V gave up 1 base and J gave up 8 bases; unmatched junction bases: 6. The CDR3 is 15 amino acids. Germline V gene lookup returns CDR1 SGHRS and CDR2 YFSETQ. The CDR3 coding sequence is TGCGCCAGCAGCTTGAGTAGCGGGGGGTGGTATGAGCAGTTCTTC. Encoded protein: CASSLSSGGWYEQFF.

This clone was seen a single time. J is TRBJ2-7 and V is TRBV6-5, with a tentative D call TRBD2 (5 bases). Germline CDR1 is MNHEY and CDR2 is SVGAGI. The length of the CDR3 is 15 residues. V was pared by 2 bases and J by 0 bases, with 11 bases between. CDR3 in DNA: TGTGCCAGCAGTTACACATGGACTGCCTCCTACGAGCAGTACTTC. It yields the protein CASSYTWTASYEQYF.

V usage is TRBV28 and J usage is TRBJ2-3; tentative D call: TRBD1 (5 bases). There are 12 residues in the CDR3. Trimming shortened V by 8 bases and J by 6 bases, and 12 bases separated the two germline ends. The germline V gene encodes CDR1 MDHEN and CDR2 SYDVKM. CDR3 loop: CASAQGSDTQYF. The CDR3 DNA sequence: TGTGCCAGCGCGCAGGGCTCCGATACGCAGTATTTT.

This chain joins TRBV19 and TRBJ2-7; 10 nucleotides match TRBD1. CDR1 is LNHDA and CDR2 is SQIVND in the germline V gene (reference sequence). CDR3 length: 15 amino acids. Losses at the gene ends were 6 bases for V and 2 bases for J; bases not matched to a gene: 7. The DNA for the CDR3 is TGTGCCAGTAGCAAAACCGGGACAGGGGCCTACGAGCAGTACTTC. Protein sequence: CASSKTGTGAYEQYF.

This chain joins TRBV11-2 and TRBJ2-5, with D possibly being TRBD2 (5 bases). The CDR3 sequence is 12 residues long. The ends were cut back, 2 bases at V and 5 bases at J, with 6 bases in the middle. Per the germline V gene, CDR1 is SGHAT and CDR2 is FQNNGV. Here the CDR3 reads CASSLRGETQYF. CDR3 DNA: TGTGCCAGCAGCTTACGAGGGGAGACCCAGTACTTC. Variable domain in full (rest from reference TRBV11-2 and TRBJ2-5): EAGVAQSPRYKIIEKRQSVAFWCNPISGHATLYWYQQILGQGPKLLIQFQNNGVVDDSQLPKDRFSAERLKGVDSTLKIQPAKLEDSAVYLCASSLRGETQYFGPGTRLLVL.

V usage is TRBV19 and J usage is TRBJ1-2; D gene uncertain. Germline CDR1 reads LNHDA; CDR2 reads SQIVND (reference sequence). The CDR3 has 13 residues. The germline V and J ends were trimmed by 10 bases and 8 bases, with 20 bases remaining between them. For the CDR3, the DNA is TGTGCCATCTCCACGATCTTAGGAGGAGGCTACACCTTC. Protein: CAISTILGGGYTF.

The V gene is TRBV29-1, the J gene TRBJ1-4; D is perhaps TRBD1 (6 bases). Germline CDR1 SQVTM, CDR2 ANQGSEA. V lost 5 bases to trimming and J lost 8 bases, with 24 bases between them. This CDR3 spans 16 amino acids. For the CDR3, the DNA is TGCAGCGTTCTGGGGGGCGGGGGGCCGTTAGGAGAAAAACTGTTTTTT. It codes for CSVLGGGGPLGEKLFF.

The V and J genes are TRBV19 and TRBJ1-2; TRBD1 matches at 8 bases. V gave up 9 bases and J gave up 1 base; unmatched junction bases: 10. The CDR3 has 15 amino acids. Germline V gives CDR1 LNHDA, CDR2 SQIVND (reference sequence). This chain's CDR3 is CASRSPGQVNYGYTF. CDR3 DNA sequence: TGTGCCAGCCGTTCCCCGGGACAGGTTAACTATGGCTACACCTTC.

The rearrangement joins TRBV11-2 to TRBJ1-6; 7 bases map to TRBD1. The J segment lost 7 bases and the V segment lost 4 bases, leaving 10 bases of the junction unmatched. This CDR3 is 16 amino acids long. Germline V lookup: CDR1 SGHAT, CDR2 FQNNGV. The CDR3 spells CASSSHRQGGNSPLHF. In DNA, the CDR3 is TGTGCCAGCAGCTCCCACCGACAGGGCGGGAATTCACCCCTCCACTTT.

The CDR3 spells CASSLSGSELFF. DNA of the CDR3: TGTGCCAGCAGCCTAAGCGGGTCGGAACTGTTTTTT. This sequence joins TRBV27 and TRBJ1-4; no reliable D call. Germline CDR1 is MNHEY and CDR2 is SMNVEV (reference sequence). The CDR3 extends over 12 amino acids. V was cut by 6 bases and J by 12 bases, with 14 bases left in between.

The V call is TRBV10-3, the J call TRBJ2-5; D perhaps matches TRBD2 (6 bases). The germline V and J ends were trimmed by 0 bases and 2 bases, with 16 bases remaining between them. The germline V gene encodes CDR1 ENHRY and CDR2 SYGVKD. The CDR3 consists of 17 residues. The CDR3 region has the DNA TGTGCCATCAGTGAGTCGTTAGGTAGCGGAAAACAAGAGACCCAGTACTTC. It encodes CAISESLGSGKQETQYF.

Written as DNA, the CDR3 is TGTGCCAGCAGCCATCCATGGGAGAAGAACACTGAAGCTTTCTTT. Its translation is CASSHPWEKNTEAFF. The chain carries TRBV11-3 and TRBJ1-1; no firm D call. V lost 5 bases and J lost 1, with 14 bases in between. Germline loops: CDR1 SGHNT, CDR2 YENEEA. The CDR3 has 15 residues.

This rearrangement joins TRBV2 to TRBJ1-4; the D gene is possibly TRBD1 (5 bases). Germline V gene lookup returns CDR1 SNHLY and CDR2 FYNNEI. There are 13 residues in the CDR3. V shed 9 bases and J shed 3 bases, with 11 bases lying between them. The CDR3 region has the DNA TGTGCCAGGAAAAGGGGCCCTAATGAAAAACTGTTTTTT. Amino acid sequence: CARKRGPNEKLFF. Supplemented by reference TRBV2 and TRBJ1-4, the full variable domain reads EPEVTQTPSHQVTQMGQEVILRCVPISNHLYFYWYRQILGQKVEFLVSFYNNEISEKSEIFDDQFSVERPDGSNFTLKIRSTKLEDSAMYFCARKRGPNEKLFFGSGTQLSVL.

The chain has TRBV5-1 and TRBJ2-7; the D gene is possibly TRBD2 (5 bases). V lost 0 bases and J lost 4, with 11 bases in between. The CDR3 spans 14 residues. Germline CDR1 and CDR2: SGHRS and YFSETQ. CDR3 region: CASSLGGSAYEQYF. The CDR3 DNA sequence: TGCGCCAGCAGCTTGGGGGGTAGCGCGTACGAGCAGTACTTC.

This chain joins TRBV14 and TRBJ1-2, with 9 bases fitting TRBD1. Germline CDR1 reads SGHDN; CDR2 reads FVKESK. Unmatched junction bases numbered 6, after V lost 3 bases and J lost 4 bases. This CDR3 spans 15 amino acids. The CDR3, as DNA: TGTGCCAGCAGCCAGACAGGGGGTTCCGGCTATGGCTACACCTTC. It codes for CASSQTGGSGYGYTF.

V is TRBV18 and J is TRBJ1-1; D is perhaps TRBD1 (5 bases). The germline V gene encodes CDR1 KGHSH and CDR2 LQKENI. The ends were cut back, 2 bases at V and 0 bases at J, with 7 bases in the middle. The CDR3 is 14 residues long. CDR3 protein: CASSPRQMNTEAFF. The CDR3 coding sequence is TGTGCCAGCTCACCAAGACAGATGAACACTGAAGCTTTCTTT.